This record covers a single T cell receptor (beta chain). The antigen remains undetermined. The sample contains more than one DNA sequence encoding this CDR3. This sample stems from a study of cytomegalovirus exposure and HLA in healthy donors. 60 Vbeta and 13 Jbeta primers were used in PCR. TCRdb keeps only in-frame clones here, not all; method: immunoSEQ multiplex PCR. Its listing shows about 190,000 clones. Study-wide findings and caveats: When analyzed later, the rates of TCR association showed variation by HLA locus, with DRB1 the most and HLA-C the fewest. In an earlier analysis, about 87% or about 30%: the productive usage of most TCR beta V segments. Cytomegalovirus-associated status was assigned to 150 to 200 TCR beta chains.

CDR1 is SGDLS, CDR2 YYNGEE, per germline. The CDR3 has 13 residues. V shed 4 bases and J shed 5 bases, with 12 bases lying between them. This clonotype originated in a woman aged 25 to 39 in good health and CMV-seropositive. Sequenced: PBMCs. The chain carries TRBV9 and TRBJ1-1; D gene unclear. CDR3 DNA sequence: TGTGCCAGCAGCCCTAGGGCGGGAACTGAAGCTTTCTTT. Translation: CASSPRAGTEAFF.